This T cell receptor (beta chain) was profiled in a study of blood T cell repertoires in COVID-19. Generated by immunoSEQ multiplex PCR, the TCRdb table keeps only in-frame clones and is missing some. Of about 18,000 clones in the sample, around 89% were seen once. A note on this clone: Sequence at one end of the junction differs from germline and may be a read error.

This CDR3 is built from 13 residues. The germline gives CDR1 MGHRA, CDR2 YSYEKL. The chain recombines TRBV4-1 with TRBJ2-7, with D maybe TRBD2 (5 bases). The sample consisted of PBMCs or T cells enriched from blood (not recorded which). The sequence was obtained from a woman aged 25 to 45 who had recovered from COVID-19. The CDR3 spells CASSQDLEAVKDF. The CDR3 bases are TGCGCCAGCAGCCAAGATTTGGAGGCGGTGAAGGACTTC.